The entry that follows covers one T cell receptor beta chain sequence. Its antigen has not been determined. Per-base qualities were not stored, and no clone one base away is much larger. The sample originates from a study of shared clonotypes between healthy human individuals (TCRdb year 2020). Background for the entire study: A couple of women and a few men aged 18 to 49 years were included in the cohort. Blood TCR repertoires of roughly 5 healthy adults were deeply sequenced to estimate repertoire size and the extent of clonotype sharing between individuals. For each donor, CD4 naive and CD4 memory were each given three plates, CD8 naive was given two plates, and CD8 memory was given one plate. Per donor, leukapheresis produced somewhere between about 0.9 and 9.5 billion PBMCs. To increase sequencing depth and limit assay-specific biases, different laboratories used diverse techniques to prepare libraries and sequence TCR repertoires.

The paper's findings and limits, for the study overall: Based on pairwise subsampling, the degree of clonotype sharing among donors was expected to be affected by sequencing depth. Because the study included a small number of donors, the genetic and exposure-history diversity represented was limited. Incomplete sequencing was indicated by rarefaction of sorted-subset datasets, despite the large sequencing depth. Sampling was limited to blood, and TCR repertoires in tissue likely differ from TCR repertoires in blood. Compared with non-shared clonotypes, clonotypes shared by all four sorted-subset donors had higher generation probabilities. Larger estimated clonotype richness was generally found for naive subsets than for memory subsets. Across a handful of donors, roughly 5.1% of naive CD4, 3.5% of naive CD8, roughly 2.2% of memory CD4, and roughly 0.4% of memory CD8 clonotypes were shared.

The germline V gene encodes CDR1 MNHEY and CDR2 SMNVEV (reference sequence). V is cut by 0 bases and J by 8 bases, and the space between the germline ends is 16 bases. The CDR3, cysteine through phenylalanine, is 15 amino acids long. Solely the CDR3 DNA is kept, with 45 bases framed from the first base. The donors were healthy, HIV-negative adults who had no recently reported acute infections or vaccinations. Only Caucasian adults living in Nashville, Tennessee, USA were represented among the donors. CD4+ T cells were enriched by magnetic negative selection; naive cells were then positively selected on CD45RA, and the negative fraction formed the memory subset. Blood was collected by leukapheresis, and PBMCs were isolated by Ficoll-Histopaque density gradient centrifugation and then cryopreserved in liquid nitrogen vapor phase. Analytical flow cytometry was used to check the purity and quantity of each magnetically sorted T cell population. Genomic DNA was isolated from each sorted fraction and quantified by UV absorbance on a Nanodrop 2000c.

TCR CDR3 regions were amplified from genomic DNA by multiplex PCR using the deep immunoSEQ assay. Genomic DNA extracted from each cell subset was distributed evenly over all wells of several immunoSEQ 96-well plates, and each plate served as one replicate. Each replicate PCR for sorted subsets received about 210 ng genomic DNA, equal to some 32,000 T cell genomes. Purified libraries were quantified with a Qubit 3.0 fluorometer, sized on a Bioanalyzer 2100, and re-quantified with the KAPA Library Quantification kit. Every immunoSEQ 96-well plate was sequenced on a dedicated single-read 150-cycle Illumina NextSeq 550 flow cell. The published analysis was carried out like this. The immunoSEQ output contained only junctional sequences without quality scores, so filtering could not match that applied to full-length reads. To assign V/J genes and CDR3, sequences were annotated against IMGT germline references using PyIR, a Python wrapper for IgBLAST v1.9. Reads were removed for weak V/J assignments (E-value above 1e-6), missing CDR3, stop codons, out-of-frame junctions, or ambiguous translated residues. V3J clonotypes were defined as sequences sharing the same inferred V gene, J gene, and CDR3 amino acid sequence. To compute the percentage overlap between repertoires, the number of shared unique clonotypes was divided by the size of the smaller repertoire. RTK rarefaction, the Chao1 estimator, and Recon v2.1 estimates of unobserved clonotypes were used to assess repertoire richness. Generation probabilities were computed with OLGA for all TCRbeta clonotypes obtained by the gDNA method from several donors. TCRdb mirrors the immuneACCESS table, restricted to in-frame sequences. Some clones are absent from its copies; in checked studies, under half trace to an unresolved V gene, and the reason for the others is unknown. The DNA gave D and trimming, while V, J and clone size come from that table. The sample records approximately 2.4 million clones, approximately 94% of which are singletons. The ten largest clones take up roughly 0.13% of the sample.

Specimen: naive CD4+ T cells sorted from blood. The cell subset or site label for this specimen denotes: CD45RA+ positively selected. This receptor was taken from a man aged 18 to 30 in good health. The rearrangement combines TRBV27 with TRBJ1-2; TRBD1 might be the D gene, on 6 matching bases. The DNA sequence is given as TGTGCCAGCAGTTTATCGCGGGGGGCGCGAGGAGGCTACACCTTC. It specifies CASSLSRGARGGYTF.